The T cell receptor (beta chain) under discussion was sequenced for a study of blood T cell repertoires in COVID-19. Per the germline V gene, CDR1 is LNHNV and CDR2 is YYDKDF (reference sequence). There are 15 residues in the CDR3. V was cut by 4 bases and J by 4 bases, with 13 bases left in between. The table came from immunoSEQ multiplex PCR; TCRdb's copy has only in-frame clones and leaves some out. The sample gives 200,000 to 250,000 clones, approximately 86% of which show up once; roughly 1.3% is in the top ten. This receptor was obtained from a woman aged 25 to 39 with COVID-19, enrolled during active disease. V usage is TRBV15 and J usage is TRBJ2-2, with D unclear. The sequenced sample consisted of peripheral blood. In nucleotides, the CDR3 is TGTGCCACCAGCACCGATCCAGGCTTCACCGGGGAGCTGTTTTTT. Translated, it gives CATSTDPGFTGELFF.